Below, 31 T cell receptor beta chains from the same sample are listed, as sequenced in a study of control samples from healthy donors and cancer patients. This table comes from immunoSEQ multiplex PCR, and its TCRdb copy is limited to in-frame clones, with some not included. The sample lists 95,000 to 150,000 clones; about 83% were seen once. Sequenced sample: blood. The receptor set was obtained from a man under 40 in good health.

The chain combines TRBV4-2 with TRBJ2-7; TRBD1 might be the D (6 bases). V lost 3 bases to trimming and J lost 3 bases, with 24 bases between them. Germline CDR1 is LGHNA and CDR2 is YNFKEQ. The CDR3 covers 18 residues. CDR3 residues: CASSQGLISTGKSYEQYF. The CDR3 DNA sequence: TGTGCCAGCAGCCAGGGGCTCATTAGTACAGGGAAGAGCTACGAGCAGTACTTC.

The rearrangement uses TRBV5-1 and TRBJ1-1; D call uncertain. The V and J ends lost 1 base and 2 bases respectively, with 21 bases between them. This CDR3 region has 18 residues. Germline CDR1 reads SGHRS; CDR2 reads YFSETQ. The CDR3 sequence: CASSLFSGASGRNTEAFF. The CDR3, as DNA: TGCGCCAGCAGCTTGTTCTCCGGCGCTTCGGGTCGTAACACTGAAGCTTTCTTT.

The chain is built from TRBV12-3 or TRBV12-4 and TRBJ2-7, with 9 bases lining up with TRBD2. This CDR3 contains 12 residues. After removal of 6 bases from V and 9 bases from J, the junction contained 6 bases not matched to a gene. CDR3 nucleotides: TGTGCCAGCAGAACCGCGGGGGGGCTGCAGTACTTC. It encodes CASRTAGGLQYF.

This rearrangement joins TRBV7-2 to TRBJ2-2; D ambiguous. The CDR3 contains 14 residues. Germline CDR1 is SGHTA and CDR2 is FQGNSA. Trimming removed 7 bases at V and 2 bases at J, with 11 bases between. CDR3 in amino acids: CASTPNLNTGELFF. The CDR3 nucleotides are TGTGCCAGCACCCCAAACCTAAACACCGGGGAGCTGTTTTTT. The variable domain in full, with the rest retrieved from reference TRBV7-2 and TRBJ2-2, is GAGVSQSPSNKVTEKGKDVELRCDPISGHTALYWYRQSLGQGLEFLIYFQGNSAPDKSGLPSDRFSAERTGGSVSTLTIQRTQQEDSAVYLCASTPNLNTGELFFGEGSRLTVL.

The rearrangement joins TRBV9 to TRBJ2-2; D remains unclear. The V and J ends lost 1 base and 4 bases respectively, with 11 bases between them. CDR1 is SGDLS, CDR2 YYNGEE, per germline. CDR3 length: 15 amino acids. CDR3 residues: CASSVKGRVTGELFF. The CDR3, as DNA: TGTGCCAGCAGCGTAAAGGGTAGGGTCACCGGGGAGCTGTTTTTT.

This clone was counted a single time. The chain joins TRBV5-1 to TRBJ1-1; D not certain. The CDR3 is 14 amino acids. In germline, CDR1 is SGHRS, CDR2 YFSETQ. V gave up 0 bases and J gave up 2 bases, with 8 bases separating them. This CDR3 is CASSLALLNTEAFF. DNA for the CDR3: TGCGCCAGCAGCTTGGCTCTATTAAACACTGAAGCTTTCTTT.

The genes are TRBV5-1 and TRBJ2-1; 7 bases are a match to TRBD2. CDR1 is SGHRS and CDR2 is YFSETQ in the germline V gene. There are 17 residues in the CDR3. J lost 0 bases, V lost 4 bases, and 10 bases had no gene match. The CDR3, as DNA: TGCGCCAGCAGCCCTCAACCGGGGGGAAACTCCTACAATGAGCAGTTCTTC. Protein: CASSPQPGGNSYNEQFF.

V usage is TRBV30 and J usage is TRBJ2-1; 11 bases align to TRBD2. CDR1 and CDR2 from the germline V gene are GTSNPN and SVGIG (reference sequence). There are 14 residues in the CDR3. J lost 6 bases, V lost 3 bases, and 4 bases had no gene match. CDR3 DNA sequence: TGTGCCTGGAGGCTTAGCGGGGGGGCCAATGAGCAGTTCTTC. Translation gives CAWRLSGGANEQFF.

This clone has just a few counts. CDR3 DNA sequence: TGTGCCACCAGTGATTTAAGAGGGGACGGCTACACCTTC. It is translated as CATSDLRGDGYTF. The V and J genes are TRBV24-1 and TRBJ1-2; possibly TRBD1 for D (5 bases). The CDR3 has 13 residues. Germline V CDR1 and CDR2: KGHDR, SFDVKD. V dropped 1 base and J dropped 8 bases, with 10 bases sitting between them.

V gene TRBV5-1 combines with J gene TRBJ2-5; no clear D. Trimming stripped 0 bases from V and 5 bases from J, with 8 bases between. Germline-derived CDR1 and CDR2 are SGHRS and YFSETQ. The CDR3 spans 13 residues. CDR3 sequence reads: CASSLGSSETQYF. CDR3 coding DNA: TGCGCCAGCAGCTTGGGAAGTTCCGAGACCCAGTACTTC.

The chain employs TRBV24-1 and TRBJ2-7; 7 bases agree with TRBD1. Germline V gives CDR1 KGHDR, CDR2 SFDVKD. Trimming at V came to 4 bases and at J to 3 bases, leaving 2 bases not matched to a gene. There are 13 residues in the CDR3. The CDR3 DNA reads TGTGCCACCAGTGACCGGGACAGCTACGAGCAGTACTTC. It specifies CATSDRDSYEQYF.

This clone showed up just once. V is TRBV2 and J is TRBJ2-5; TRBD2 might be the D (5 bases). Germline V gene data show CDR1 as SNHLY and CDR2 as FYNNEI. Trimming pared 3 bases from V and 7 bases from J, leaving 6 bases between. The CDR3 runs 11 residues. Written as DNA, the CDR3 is TGTGCCAGCAGTGACGAGGGGACCCAGTACTTC. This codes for CASSDEGTQYF.

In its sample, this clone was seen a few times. The CDR3 coding sequence is TGTGCCAGCAGCTTTTCTAGCGGGGGGCCTCTCGAGCAGTACTTC. It codes for CASSFSSGGPLEQYF. This chain uses TRBV7-8 with TRBJ2-7, with TRBD2 matching over 11 bases. After removal of 3 bases from V and 6 bases from J, the junction contained 7 bases not matched to a gene. The V gene's germline CDR1 is SGHVS and CDR2 FQNEAQ. The CDR3 is 15 amino acids.

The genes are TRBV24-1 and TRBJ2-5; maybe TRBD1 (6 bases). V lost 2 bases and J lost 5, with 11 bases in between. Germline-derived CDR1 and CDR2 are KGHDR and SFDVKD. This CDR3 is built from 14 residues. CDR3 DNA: TGTGCCACCAGTGATTCGCAGGGGTGGGAGACCCAGTACTTC. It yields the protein CATSDSQGWETQYF.

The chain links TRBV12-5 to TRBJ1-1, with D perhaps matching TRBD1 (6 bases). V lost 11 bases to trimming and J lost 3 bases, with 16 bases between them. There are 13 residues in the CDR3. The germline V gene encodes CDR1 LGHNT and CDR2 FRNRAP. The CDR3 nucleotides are TGTGCTTCTCGACAGGCATGGCACACTGAAGCTTTCTTT. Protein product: CASRQAWHTEAFF.

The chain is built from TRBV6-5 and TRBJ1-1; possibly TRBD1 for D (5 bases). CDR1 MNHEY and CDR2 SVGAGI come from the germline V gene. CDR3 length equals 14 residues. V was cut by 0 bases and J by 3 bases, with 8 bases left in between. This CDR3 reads CASSYSGDYTEAFF. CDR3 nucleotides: TGTGCCAGCAGTTACTCCGGGGACTACACTGAAGCTTTCTTT.

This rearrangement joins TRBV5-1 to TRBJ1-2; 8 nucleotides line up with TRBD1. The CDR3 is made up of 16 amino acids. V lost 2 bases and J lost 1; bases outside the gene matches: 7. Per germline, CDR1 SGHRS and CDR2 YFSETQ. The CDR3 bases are TGCGCCAGCAGCTTAGACCAGGGGGCTCTTAACTATGGCTACACCTTC. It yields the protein CASSLDQGALNYGYTF.

Written as DNA, the CDR3 is TGTGCCAGCAGTGAAGTGACAGGGGGCGGTCAGCCCCAGCATTTT. This sequence encodes CASSEVTGGGQPQHF. The chain combines TRBV27 with TRBJ1-5; 10 bases are a match to TRBD1. Trimming took 5 bases from V and 6 from J; bases not matched to a gene: 7. Germline V gives CDR1 MNHEY, CDR2 SMNVEV (reference sequence). This CDR3 comprises 15 residues.

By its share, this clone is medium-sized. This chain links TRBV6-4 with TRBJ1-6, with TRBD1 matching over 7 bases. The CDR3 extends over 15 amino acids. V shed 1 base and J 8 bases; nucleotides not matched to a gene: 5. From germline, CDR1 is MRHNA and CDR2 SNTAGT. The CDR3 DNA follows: TGTGCCAGCAGTGACTTGGCAGGGGGTGATTCACCCCTCCACTTT. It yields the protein CASSDLAGGDSPLHF.

In nucleotides, the CDR3 is TGTGCCAGCAGTTTCCGGGACAGTCAGCCCCAGCATTTT. It encodes CASSFRDSQPQHF. The chain combines TRBV12-3 or TRBV12-4 with TRBJ1-5; TRBD1 matches 7 bases. This CDR3 is 13 amino acids long. V trimming: 3 bases; J trimming: 6 bases; junction bases outside the gene matches: 2.

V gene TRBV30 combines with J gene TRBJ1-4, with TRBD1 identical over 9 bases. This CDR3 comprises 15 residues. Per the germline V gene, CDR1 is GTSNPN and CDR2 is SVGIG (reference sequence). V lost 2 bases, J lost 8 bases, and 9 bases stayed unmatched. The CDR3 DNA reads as TGTGCCTGGAGTCACCCCGGGACAGGGAACGAAAAACTGTTTTTT. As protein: CAWSHPGTGNEKLFF.

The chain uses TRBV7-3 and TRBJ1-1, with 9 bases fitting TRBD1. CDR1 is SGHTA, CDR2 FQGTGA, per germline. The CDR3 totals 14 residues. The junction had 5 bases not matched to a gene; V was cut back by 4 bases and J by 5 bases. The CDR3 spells CASSWDRVGTEAFF. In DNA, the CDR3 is TGTGCCAGCAGCTGGGACAGGGTGGGGACTGAAGCTTTCTTT.

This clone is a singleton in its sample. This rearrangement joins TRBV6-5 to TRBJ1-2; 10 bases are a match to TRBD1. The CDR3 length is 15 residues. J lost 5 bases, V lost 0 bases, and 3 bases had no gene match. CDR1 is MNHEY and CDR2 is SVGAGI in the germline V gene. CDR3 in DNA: TGTGCCAGCAGTTACTCGTGGGGACAGGGGTATGGCTACACCTTC. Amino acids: CASSYSWGQGYGYTF.

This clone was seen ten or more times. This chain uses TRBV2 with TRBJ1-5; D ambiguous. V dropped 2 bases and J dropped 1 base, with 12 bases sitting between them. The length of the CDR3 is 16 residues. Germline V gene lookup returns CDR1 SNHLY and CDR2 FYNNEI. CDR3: CASSEQGRASNQPQHF. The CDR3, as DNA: TGTGCCAGCAGTGAACAAGGGAGGGCCAGCAATCAGCCCCAGCATTTT.

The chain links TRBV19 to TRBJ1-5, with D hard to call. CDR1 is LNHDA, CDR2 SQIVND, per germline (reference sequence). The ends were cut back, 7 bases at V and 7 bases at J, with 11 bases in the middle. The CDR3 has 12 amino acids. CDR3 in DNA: TGTGCCAGTAATCTGGAGCGGCAGCCCCAGCATTTT. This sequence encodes CASNLERQPQHF.

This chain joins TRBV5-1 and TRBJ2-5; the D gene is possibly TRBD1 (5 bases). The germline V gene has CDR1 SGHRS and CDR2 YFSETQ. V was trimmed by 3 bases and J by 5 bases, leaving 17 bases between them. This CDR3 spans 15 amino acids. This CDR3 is CASSSLPDKLETQYF. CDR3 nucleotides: TGCGCCAGCAGCTCACTACCGGACAAGCTCGAGACCCAGTACTTC.

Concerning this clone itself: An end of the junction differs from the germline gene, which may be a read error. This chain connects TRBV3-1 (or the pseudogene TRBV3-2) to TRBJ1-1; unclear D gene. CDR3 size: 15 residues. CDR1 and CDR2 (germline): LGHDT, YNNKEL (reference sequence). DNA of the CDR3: TGTGCCAGCAGCCTCCCGACGGGAGGGAACGCTGAAGCTTTCTTT. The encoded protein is CASSLPTGGNAEAFF.

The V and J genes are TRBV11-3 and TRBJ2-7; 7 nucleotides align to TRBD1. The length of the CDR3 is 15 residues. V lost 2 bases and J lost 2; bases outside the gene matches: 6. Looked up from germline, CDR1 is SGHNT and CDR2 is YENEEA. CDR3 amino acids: CASSLPGQGAYEQYF. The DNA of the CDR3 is TGTGCCAGCAGCTTACCAGGGCAGGGGGCCTACGAGCAGTACTTC. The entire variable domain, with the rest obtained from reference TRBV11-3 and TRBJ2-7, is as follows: EAGVVQSPRYKIIEKKQPVAFWCNPISGHNTLYWYLQNLGQGPELLIRYENEEAVDDSQLPKDRFSAERLKGVDSTLKIQPAELGDSAVYLCASSLPGQGAYEQYFGPGTRLTVT.

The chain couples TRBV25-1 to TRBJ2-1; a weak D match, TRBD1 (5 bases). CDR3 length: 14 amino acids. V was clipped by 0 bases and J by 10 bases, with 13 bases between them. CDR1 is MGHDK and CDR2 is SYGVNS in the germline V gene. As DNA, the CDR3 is TGTGCCAGCAGTGAATATCCCCTGACAGAAGAGCAGTTCTTC. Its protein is CASSEYPLTEEQFF.

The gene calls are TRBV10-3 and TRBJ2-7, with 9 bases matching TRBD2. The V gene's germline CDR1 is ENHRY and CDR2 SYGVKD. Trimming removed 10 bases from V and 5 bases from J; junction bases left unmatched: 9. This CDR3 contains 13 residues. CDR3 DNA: TGTGCCAGCGGGGGGGAGGTCGGGGACGAGCAGTACGTC. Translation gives CASGGEVGDEQYV.

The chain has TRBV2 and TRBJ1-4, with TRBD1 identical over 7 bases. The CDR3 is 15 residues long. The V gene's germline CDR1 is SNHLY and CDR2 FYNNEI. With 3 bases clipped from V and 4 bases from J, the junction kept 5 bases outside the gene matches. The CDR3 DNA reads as TGTGCCAGCAGTGACGGGACAGCTATTAATGAAAAACTGTTTTTT. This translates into CASSDGTAINEKLFF.